These 9 T cell receptor beta chains were sequenced from one sample in a study of cytomegalovirus exposure and HLA in healthy donors. Here immunoSEQ multiplex PCR was the method, and the copy in TCRdb shows in-frame clones only, minus some. This table has more than 110,000 clones, about 94% appearing once. Sequenced input: PBMCs. The receptors here all came from a man aged 18 to 29 in good health and CMV-seropositive.

The V call is TRBV27, the J call TRBJ2-1; D may be TRBD2 (6 bases). Germline values: CDR1 MNHEY, CDR2 SMNVEV (reference sequence). With 3 bases removed from V and 9 bases from J, the gap between germline ends came to 12 bases. CDR3 length: 13 amino acids. CDR3 nucleotide sequence: TGTGCCAGCAGTTTTACGCGGGAAGGTGAGCAGTTCTTC. The encoded protein is CASSFTREGEQFF.

The chain employs TRBV6-5 and TRBJ1-2; D is undetermined. V dropped 6 bases and J dropped 3 bases, with 8 bases sitting between them. The germline V gene encodes CDR1 MNHEY and CDR2 SVGAGI. The CDR3 consists of 12 residues. The CDR3 DNA follows: TGTGCCAGCAGACGGGGTTACTATGGCTACACCTTC. This encodes CASRRGYYGYTF.

On this clone itself: One end of the junction varies from germline; a read error may be responsible. The chain carries TRBV6-1 and TRBJ2-5, with 8 bases lining up with TRBD1. Germline V gives CDR1 MNHNS, CDR2 SASEGT. CDR3 length equals 14 residues. The CDR3 loop is CASSEGDRQGTQYF. DNA of the CDR3: TGTGCCAGCAGTGAAGGGGACAGGCAAGGGACCCAGTACTTC.

The chain employs TRBV18 and TRBJ1-1; D gene unclear. Germline CDR1 and CDR2: KGHSH and LQKENI. V lost 5 bases, J lost 2 bases, and 9 bases lay in between. The CDR3 loop spans 13 amino acids. The CDR3 sequence is CASSSGGNTEAFF. Here the CDR3 DNA reads TGTGCCAGCTCATCGGGAGGTAACACTGAAGCTTTCTTT. The whole variable domain, filled in from reference TRBV18 and TRBJ1-1, reads NAGVMQNPRHLVRRRGQEARLRCSPMKGHSHVYWYRQLPEEGLKFMVYLQKENIIDESGMPKERFSAEFPKEGPSILRIQQVVRGDSAAYFCASSSGGNTEAFFGQGTRLTVV.

The chain combines TRBV6-1 with TRBJ2-1; D is possibly TRBD2 (5 bases). V lost 0 bases and J lost 6, with 12 bases in between. The CDR3 consists of 15 residues. The germline V gene encodes CDR1 MNHNS and CDR2 SASEGT. CDR3: CASSEALLESNEQFF. The CDR3 bases are TGTGCCAGCAGTGAAGCGTTACTAGAAAGCAATGAGCAGTTCTTC.

V usage is TRBV27 and J usage is TRBJ2-1; weak D call: TRBD1 (5 bases). CDR1 is MNHEY and CDR2 is SMNVEV in the germline V gene (reference sequence). The ends were cut back, 6 bases at V and 0 bases at J, with 12 bases in the middle. This CDR3 contains 15 residues. The CDR3 DNA sequence: TGTGCCAGCAGCTCCAGGGTAGGCTCCTACAATGAGCAGTTCTTC. Protein product: CASSSRVGSYNEQFF.

This clone was seen a handful of times. The chain uses TRBV6-1 and TRBJ2-7; D is perhaps TRBD2 (5 bases). Germline V gene data show CDR1 as MNHNS and CDR2 as SASEGT. This CDR3 has 14 amino acids. V lost 2 bases and J lost 4, with 12 bases in between. CDR3 DNA sequence: TGTGCCAGCAGTGAAAGTACAGCGGTGTACGAGCAGTACTTC. Protein: CASSESTAVYEQYF.

This rearrangement joins TRBV27 to TRBJ2-7, with 7 bases identical to TRBD1. The length of the CDR3 is 13 residues. The J segment lost 4 bases and the V segment lost 4 bases, leaving 4 bases of the junction unmatched. Germline CDR1 is MNHEY and CDR2 is SMNVEV (reference sequence). CDR3 region: CASSSGQWYEQYF. Written as DNA, the CDR3 is TGTGCCAGCAGTTCGGGACAGTGGTACGAGCAGTACTTC.

V gene TRBV4-1 combines with J gene TRBJ1-4; D might be TRBD1 (6 bases). There are 14 residues in the CDR3. Trimming removed 5 bases from V and 6 bases from J, with 13 bases in between. CDR1 and CDR2 from the germline V gene are MGHRA and YSYEKL. The CDR3 region is CASSAQGLDEKLFF. The CDR3 coding sequence is TGCGCCAGCAGCGCACAGGGCTTGGATGAAAAACTGTTTTTT.